Listed below are T cell receptor beta chains from one sample, sequenced in a study of spatial heterogeneity in lung cancer. TCRdb re-called the 5' RACE reads through MiXCR, storing one row per CDR3 protein. Among approximately 52,000 distinct CDR3 sequences, more than 6.5% were seen once, and the ten largest hold around 2.6%. Sequencing was performed on PBMCs, taken at surgery. These receptors were collected from a female donor with early-stage non-small cell lung cancer. CDR3s include the opening cysteine and the closing phenylalanine or tryptophan. D genes are given only for firm matches. A clone size is listed for some rows: how often the clone was seen (once, few, many), or a class if it is expanded.

TRBJ2-5,TRBV10-3,TRBD2,many,TGTGCCGCAGCGGGGGGAGAGACCCAGTACTTC,CAAAGGETQYF
TRBJ1-6,TRBV30,.,many,TGTGCCTGGGACGACCGCAGGGATTCACCCCTCCACTTT,CAWDDRRDSPLHF
TRBJ2-1,TRBV5-4,.,many,TGTGCCAGCAGCTTAGATCCCGGACCCTACAATGAGCAGTTCTTC,CASSLDPGPYNEQFF
TRBJ2-1,TRBV7-9,.,.,TGTGCCAGCAGCTTTCCCCGACCGGATCATGAGCAGTTCTTC,CASSFPRPDHEQFF
TRBJ2-7,TRBV20-1,.,many,TGCAGTGCCCCCCACATTATGTCCTACGAGCAGTACTTC,CSAPHIMSYEQYF
TRBJ1-4,TRBV12-3/TRBV12-4,.,.,TGTGCCAGCAGCCCCCTGGTTAGTGGCCAAAAACTGTTTTTT,CASSPLVSGQKLFF
TRBJ1-4,TRBV28,TRBD1,many,TGTGCCAGCAGAGCCGGGACAGCAACTAATGAAAAACTGTTTTTT,CASRAGTATNEKLFF
TRBJ2-5,TRBV7-9,.,many,TGTGCCAGCAGCAAGGACAGCCTGTGGACCCAGTACTTC,CASSKDSLWTQYF
TRBJ2-7,TRBV27,.,few,TGTGCCAGCAGTTTAAGAAGACCCCACGAGCAGTACTTC,CASSLRRPHEQYF
TRBJ2-5,TRBV27,.,many,TGTGCCAGCAGTTTAAAATCGGGGGGACAAGTGCAAGAGACCCAGTACTTC,CASSLKSGGQVQETQYF
TRBJ2-7,TRBV3-1,TRBD2,many,TGTGCCAGCAGCCAACTAGCGGGGGGGGACGAGCAGTACTTC,CASSQLAGGDEQYF
TRBJ2-3,TRBV5-1,.,many,TGCGCCAGCAGCTTGGGATCTACAGGGAGCACAGATACGCAGTATTTT,CASSLGSTGSTDTQYF
TRBJ2-3,TRBV7-6,TRBD2,many,TGTGCCAGCAGCTTCCGGGGGGGTACGCAGTATTTT,CASSFRGGTQYF
TRBJ1-4,TRBV2,.,.,TGTGCCAGCAAGGTTCTTGAAAAACTGTTTTTT,CASKVLEKLFF
TRBJ2-3,TRBV19,TRBD2,many,TGTGCCAGTAGACCCCTGGGAGCGGGGTACACAGATACGCAGTATTTT,CASRPLGAGYTDTQYF
TRBJ1-1,TRBV2,.,many,TGTGCCAGCAGTGAAGCGGCCTACAGGGCTTCCCTGAACACTGAAGCTTTCTTT,CASSEAAYRASLNTEAFF
TRBJ1-1,TRBV2,.,.,TGTGCCAGCAGTGTCGCAGGGATCCCCTCTGAAGCTTTCTTT,CASSVAGIPSEAFF
TRBJ2-6,TRBV12-3/TRBV12-4,.,.,TGTGCCAGCAGTTTGGGGGCAGGGCAAACTGGGGCCAACGTCCTGACTTTC,CASSLGAGQTGANVLTF
TRBJ2-7,TRBV11-2,.,.,TGTGCCAGCAGCTTAATTGTCCGAGACGAGCAGTACTTC,CASSLIVRDEQYF
TRBJ2-5,TRBV29-1,.,many,TGCAGCGTTGTAGGCCAAGAGACCCAGTACTTC,CSVVGQETQYF
TRBJ2-3,TRBV20-1,TRBD2,.,TGCAGTGCTCCCCCTATAGCGGGGGAGCTCACAGATACGCAGTATTTT,CSAPPIAGELTDTQYF
TRBJ2-7,TRBV7-9,.,many,TGTGCCAGCAGCGCCCCAACCTACGAGCAGTACTTC,CASSAPTYEQYF
TRBJ1-2,TRBV10-3,.,many,TGTGCCATCAGTGAAAGGAGGAGGGTCTACAACTATGGCTACACCTTC,CAISERRRVYNYGYTF
TRBJ1-5,TRBV5-4,.,many,TGTGCCAGCAGCTGGGCAGGGTTGAATCAGCCCCAGCATTTT,CASSWAGLNQPQHF
TRBJ2-1,TRBV6-2/TRBV6-3,.,many,TGTGCCAGCAGTTACGTCTCCTACAATGAGCAGTTCTTC,CASSYVSYNEQFF
TRBJ2-1,TRBV2,TRBD2,many,TGTGCCAGCAGTGTACTAGCGGGGCCCTACAATGAGCAGTTCTTC,CASSVLAGPYNEQFF
TRBJ2-3,TRBV19,TRBD1,many,TGTGCCAGTAGTAAAGTCTCCGGGACAGGGGAAGATACGCAGTATTTT,CASSKVSGTGEDTQYF
TRBJ1-2,TRBV6-1,TRBD1,many,TGTGCCAGCAGTCCCAGGGACAGATCCTATGGCTACACCTTC,CASSPRDRSYGYTF
TRBJ2-5,TRBV4-1,TRBD2,many,TGCGCCAGCAGCCAAGAAGTACGGGGGGGTCCCCGGGAGACCCAGTACTTC,CASSQEVRGGPRETQYF